The subject of this entry is one TCR beta chain. This clone was detected only a few times. There is no known antigen for this receptor. No much larger clone is present one base from it, and per-base qualities are unavailable. Libraries were built with the immunoSEQ multiplex PCR assay. To provide template for TCR sequencing, every sample had RNA extracted and reverse transcribed into cDNA. SuperScript III was used to make first-strand cDNA, primed with a 2:1 mix of oligo-dT and random hexamers. A synthetic immune receptor repertoire was used to measure amplification bias, and any remaining bias was corrected computationally. In the original analysis: Raw reads were preprocessed to remove errors, and CDR3 was defined by IMGT conventions from the conserved cysteine to phenylalanine. Clonality was calculated as 1 minus Shannon entropy normalized by log2 of the number of productive unique TCRs. Whether scalp clones were CD4 or CD8 was inferred by matching scalp TCRbeta sequences against CD4 and CD8 repertoires sorted from blood. TCRdb provides this immuneACCESS table in a form limited to in-frame rearrangements. Some clones are lacking; in checked studies, under half of them reflect an unresolved V gene, and why the rest are absent is not known. D and trimming were read from the DNA, whereas the V and J calls and clone size are those reported in that table. The sample includes 95,000 to 100,000 clones, with around 60% observed a single time. 16% of the sample rests with the top ten.

The record originates from a study of CD8+ T cells in alopecia areata (dated by TCRdb to the late 2010s). A note on the overall study: The treated patients took part in an open-label pilot trial in which moderate-to-severe alopecia areata was treated with oral tofacitinib at 5 to 10 mg twice daily. To study T cell clonal expansion in alopecia areata, the researchers applied high-throughput TCRbeta sequencing to both the C3H/HeJ mouse model and human patients. For the treated patients, the SALT score, which quantifies what percentage of scalp surface area is affected, served as the measure of disease severity. Tofacitinib was given for 6 to 18 months, followed by 6 months of follow-up off drug to assess delayed response and recurrence. Patients on tofacitinib were biopsied at baseline and after 4 and 24 weeks of treatment, and several of the patients also had a later scalp biopsy. The RNA source kit depended on sample type: the PAXgene miRNA kit for fixed scalp, the miRNeasy kit for PBMCs, and the RNeasy kit for mouse skin. Scalp clonality was compared across normal scalp (n=4), patchy alopecia areata scalp (n=8), and alopecia totalis/universalis scalp (n=8). In humans, TCRbeta sequencing was performed on scalp tissue and on sorted CD4+ and CD8+ peripheral blood T cells from healthy controls and from patients with patchy or totalis/universalis alopecia areata. immunoSEQ multiplex PCR using 35 Vbeta forward primers and 13 Jbeta reverse primers was used to amplify TCRbeta CDR3 regions.

Broader findings and caveats from the paper: Shared TCR sequences between patients were less evident than in mice, which may be partly attributable to HLA diversity in the patient population. Unlike mouse skin, which is dominated by gammadelta T cells, normal human skin has resident alphabeta T cells that are also sequenced, and this complicates analysis of the scalp TCR repertoire. Lesional scalp, especially in alopecia totalis/universalis, showed higher clonality and more expanded CD8+ clones than normal scalp, suggesting antigenic drive. Scalp clonality and the number of expanded CD8+ clones among the top 100 scalp clones were significantly decreased by tofacitinib. Many expanded lesional clones persisted in scalp and blood during tofacitinib treatment, which may partly explain relapse after stopping treatment. Because the treated cohort was small and had only one nonresponder, larger studies are needed to examine links between baseline CD8+ expansion and response.

Read against the paper, the sample's treatment or condition label means: oral pan-JAK inhibitor, 5-10 mg twice daily. From alopecia areata patients, peripheral blood was collected along with lesional scalp punch biopsies. PBMCs were isolated by density centrifugation and stained for CD3, CD4 and CD8, and CD4+ and CD8+ T cells were sorted on a FACSAria. The material sequenced was CD8+ T cells sorted from blood, taken between weeks 55 and 65, from a patient treated with tofacitinib. This clonotype was obtained from a human donor with alopecia areata.

The bases are TGCGCCAGCAGCCTCGCCCCGACTAGCGAGAAGACCCAGTACTTC. Translation gives CASSLAPTSEKTQYF. The chain links TRBV4-1 with TRBJ2-5; the junction holds 8 bases that match TRBD2. Trimming removed 4 bases from V and 6 bases from J; the gene matches leave 10 bases unexplained. Reading from cysteine to phenylalanine, the CDR3 counts 15 amino acids. Only the CDR3 portion is preserved as DNA: 45 bases, with reading frame beginning at the first base. The germline V gene gives CDR1 as MGHRA and CDR2 as YSYEKL.